A selection of T cell receptor beta chains follows, all from one sample in a study of T cells expressing NK-cell markers. TCRdb re-called the 5' RACE reads and shows each CDR3 protein once, DNA omitted. The specimen's table records 250,000 or so distinct CDR3 sequences. The sample comprised blood T cells: a sorted CD56 or NKG2C T cell subset, CD4+ or CD8+ T cells, or bulk PBMC T cells (not recorded which). These receptors were obtained from a woman aged 18 to 69 in good health. The CDR3 runs from the conserved cysteine through the conserved F or W.

J gene | V gene | CDR3 protein
TRBJ2-7 | TRBV6-1 | CASSSHSGGRGKYEQYF
TRBJ2-1 | TRBV5-1 | CASSWGQAYNEQFF
TRBJ2-1 | TRBV7-2 | CASSPRLANNLNEQFF
TRBJ2-3 | TRBV6-1 | CASSGGQSDTQYF
TRBJ1-1 | TRBV12-3/TRBV12-4 | CASSQTGRQNEAFF
TRBJ2-1 | TRBV7-3 | CASSLRGRNEQFF
TRBJ1-2 | TRBV6-2/TRBV6-3 | CASREVVTPRGYTF
TRBJ1-1 | TRBV29-1 | CSASGRENTEAFF
TRBJ1-6 | TRBV4-3 | CASSQDGTYGSPLHF
TRBJ2-5 | TRBV12-3/TRBV12-4 | CASSLGTIRFGTQYF
TRBJ1-4 | TRBV20-1 | CSATVDISESVNEKLFF
TRBJ2-4 | TRBV20-1 | CSAGGAGSAKNIQYF
TRBJ2-3 | TRBV4-2 | CASSQSERGGTDTQYF
TRBJ2-1 | TRBV20-1 | CSARDQRASYNEQFF